The 23 T cell receptor beta chains in this list originate from one sample, sequenced in a study of T cell responses to AZD1222 COVID-19 vaccine. Sequencing was performed with immunoSEQ multiplex PCR; in TCRdb, only in-frame clones are kept and a portion is missing. The data contain about 140,000 clones, around 89% of them singletons. The source was peripheral blood, collected on day 0 of AZD1222 vaccination. Source of these receptors: an adult in good health.

This clone was picked up one time. The chain recombines TRBV14 with TRBJ2-3; 8 positions agree with TRBD2. This CDR3 spans 17 amino acids. Trimming took 4 bases from V and 5 from J; bases not matched to a gene: 14. The germline V gene has CDR1 SGHDN and CDR2 FVKESK. The CDR3 DNA sequence: TGTGCCAGCAGCCCTATCTCCTACCGGGGGGGTATAGATACGCAGTATTTT. Residues: CASSPISYRGGIDTQYF.

CDR3 bases: TGTGCCAGCAGCCCGACCCTCGGGGGGCTTCCCAACACCGGGGAGCTGTTTTTT. It specifies CASSPTLGGLPNTGELFF. The gene calls are TRBV3-1 (or the pseudogene TRBV3-2) and TRBJ2-2, with D possibly being TRBD2 (7 bases). V was pared by 4 bases and J by 2 bases, with 20 bases between. In germline, CDR1 is LGHDT, CDR2 YNNKEL (reference sequence). The CDR3 totals 18 residues.

J is TRBJ1-6 and V is TRBV4-3; D unresolved. This CDR3 is built from 16 residues. Trimming took off 0 bases at V and 8 bases at J, with 14 bases between the two ends. The V gene's germline CDR1 is LGHNA and CDR2 YSLEER. CDR3 sequence (DNA): TGCGCCAGCAGCCAAGAGCCGGACGTAAACTATTCACCCCTCCACTTT. It yields the protein CASSQEPDVNYSPLHF.

The rearrangement links TRBV2 to TRBJ2-5; TRBD1 is a possible D gene (6 bases). CDR3 length equals 15 residues. Germline CDR1 is SNHLY and CDR2 is FYNNEI. Trimming stripped 1 base from V and 4 bases from J, with 13 bases between. Written as DNA, the CDR3 is TGTGCCAGCAGTGAAGATCCAGGGGATGGAGAGACCCAGTACTTC. It codes for CASSEDPGDGETQYF.

The chain links TRBV15 to TRBJ2-3; D might be TRBD2 (5 bases). Trimming took off 1 base at V and 4 bases at J, with 12 bases between the two ends. The CDR3 loop spans 15 amino acids. Germline V gene sequence: CDR1 LNHNV, CDR2 YYDKDF (reference sequence). CDR3 amino acids: CATSRGPTGADTQYF. DNA for the CDR3: TGTGCCACCAGCAGAGGTCCAACCGGGGCAGATACGCAGTATTTT. The variable domain in full, completed from reference TRBV15 and TRBJ2-3, reads DAMVIQNPRYQVTQFGKPVTLSCSQTLNHNVMYWYQQKSSQAPKLLFHYYDKDFNNEADTPDNFQSRRPNTSFCFLDIRSPGLGDTAMYLCATSRGPTGADTQYFGPGTRLTVL.

The rearrangement links TRBV9 to TRBJ1-4; the D gene is possibly TRBD1 (5 bases). Germline assignment: CDR1 SGDLS and CDR2 YYNGEE. The CDR3 spans 17 residues. The V and J ends lost 0 bases and 0 bases respectively, with 12 bases between them. CDR3 amino acids: CASSVGGGTATNEKLFF. CDR3 DNA sequence: TGTGCCAGCAGCGTAGGCGGGGGGACCGCAACTAATGAAAAACTGTTTTTT.

The V call is TRBV7-6, the J call TRBJ1-1; D is perhaps TRBD1 (6 bases). V was cut by 5 bases and J by 4 bases, with 14 bases left in between. In germline, CDR1 is SGHVS, CDR2 FNYEAQ. This CDR3 contains 14 residues. CDR3 amino acids: CASSTRAGATEAFF. The CDR3 DNA follows: TGTGCCAGCAGCACCAGGGCAGGGGCCACTGAAGCTTTCTTT.

This clone was observed a single time. The V gene is TRBV3-1 (or the pseudogene TRBV3-2), the J gene TRBJ1-5; no clear D. The CDR3 length is 16 residues. CDR1 and CDR2 from the germline V gene are LGHDT and YNNKEL (reference sequence). The germline V and J ends were trimmed by 0 bases and 3 bases, with 12 bases remaining between them. The CDR3: CASSQDYALPNQPQHF. The CDR3 DNA sequence: TGTGCCAGCAGCCAAGATTATGCTCTGCCCAATCAGCCCCAGCATTTT.

The chain is built from TRBV6-2 or TRBV6-3 and TRBJ1-1, with D unclear. Trimming cost V 2 bases and J 5 bases, with 6 bases left between them. CDR1 MNHEY and CDR2 SVGEGT come from the germline V gene. The CDR3 sequence is 12 residues long. CDR3 coding DNA: TGTGCCAGCAGTTACGGTGTAACTGAAGCTTTCTTT. This translates into CASSYGVTEAFF.

This sequence joins TRBV14 and TRBJ2-1; no definite D call. CDR1 is SGHDN and CDR2 is FVKESK in the germline V gene. The CDR3 has 11 residues. V was pared by 0 bases and J by 10 bases, with 4 bases between. The DNA of the CDR3 is TGTGCCAGCAGCCAAGAAAGCGAGCAGTTCTTC. Translated: CASSQESEQFF.

This clone showed up just once. The chain combines TRBV5-1 with TRBJ1-2; unclear D gene. Germline-derived CDR1 and CDR2 are SGHRS and YFSETQ. Trimming pared 0 bases from V and 6 bases from J, leaving 9 bases between. This CDR3 contains 13 residues. CDR3 sequence (DNA): TGCGCCAGCAGCTTGGCCGTACGGAATGGCTACACCTTC. It yields the protein CASSLAVRNGYTF. The full variable domain, rest sourced from reference TRBV5-1 and TRBJ1-2, is KAGVTQTPRYLIKTRGQQVTLSCSPISGHRSVSWYQQTPGQGLQFLFEYFSETQRNKGNFPGRFSGRQFSNSRSEMNVSTLELGDSALYLCASSLAVRNGYTFGSGTRLTVV.

The gene calls are TRBV29-1 and TRBJ1-2, with unresolved D. The V end was cut by 0 bases, the J end by 5 bases, with 10 bases between. In germline, CDR1 is SQVTM, CDR2 ANQGSEA. This CDR3 comprises 13 residues. The CDR3, as DNA: TGCAGCGTTGAAGATCGCCCCAAATATGGCTACACCTTC. It yields the protein CSVEDRPKYGYTF.

The V call is TRBV5-1, the J call TRBJ2-5; D perhaps matches TRBD1 (7 bases). Trimming pared 4 bases from V and 2 bases from J, leaving 12 bases between. Germline V gene data show CDR1 as SGHRS and CDR2 as YFSETQ. This CDR3 has 14 residues. This chain's CDR3 is CASSAGGTQETQYF. The CDR3 coding sequence is TGCGCCAGCAGCGCAGGGGGGACGCAAGAGACCCAGTACTTC.

In DNA, the CDR3 is TGTGCCACCAGCAGAGAAGACAGGGTTGGTGAAAAACTGTTTTTT. Its translation: CATSREDRVGEKLFF. This rearrangement joins TRBV15 to TRBJ1-4, with TRBD1 matching 7 bases. The CDR3 is made up of 15 amino acids. Per the germline V gene, CDR1 is LNHNV and CDR2 is YYDKDF (reference sequence). V lost 0 bases to trimming and J lost 7 bases; unmatched junction nucleotides: 5.

In regard to this clone: Within the sample, other DNA sequences also encode this same CDR3. The CDR3 reads CASSVGQGAYEQYF. The CDR3 DNA follows: TGTGCCAGCAGCGTGGGACAGGGGGCCTACGAGCAGTACTTC. The chain links TRBV9 to TRBJ2-7; 11 bases match TRBD1. The CDR3 totals 14 residues. J was trimmed by 2 bases and V by 2 bases; bases with no gene match: 0. In germline, CDR1 is SGDLS, CDR2 YYNGEE.

Here the CDR3 DNA reads TGCGCCAGCAGCTTGGCACCAACAGGGGCCCTCTCTGGAAACACCATATATTTT. It encodes CASSLAPTGALSGNTIYF. V gene TRBV5-1 combines with J gene TRBJ1-3; 7 bases align to TRBD1. The ends lost 0 bases at V and 0 bases at J; junction bases unmatched: 9. There are 18 residues in the CDR3. Germline V gives CDR1 SGHRS, CDR2 YFSETQ.

This clone turned up a few times. The CDR3 loop is CASSLELDPGRWSYEQYF. The CDR3 DNA follows: TGTGCCAGCAGCTTAGAGCTAGACCCGGGACGCTGGAGCTACGAGCAGTACTTC. This rearrangement joins TRBV7-8 to TRBJ2-7, with D possibly being TRBD1 or TRBD2 (5 bases each). Trimming stripped 1 base from V and 3 bases from J, with 22 bases between. The CDR3 sequence is 18 residues long. Germline CDR1 is SGHVS and CDR2 is FQNEAQ.

The chain couples TRBV4-1 to TRBJ1-6; TRBD1 is a possible D gene (6 bases). Trimming cost V 4 bases and J 8 bases, with 18 bases left between them. The CDR3 is 16 residues long. Looked up from germline, CDR1 is MGHRA and CDR2 is YSYEKL. In DNA form, the CDR3 reads TGCGCCAGCAGCCGAGTGACAGGTCTTGGGGATTCACCCCTCCACTTT. The encoded protein is CASSRVTGLGDSPLHF.

The rearrangement uses TRBV4-3 and TRBJ2-1; the match to TRBD1 covers 7 bases. V gave up 0 bases and J gave up 7 bases; unmatched junction bases: 3. The length of the CDR3 is 14 residues. The V gene's germline CDR1 is LGHNA and CDR2 YSLEER. The CDR3: CASSQETGENEQFF. The CDR3 coding sequence is TGCGCCAGCAGCCAAGAAACAGGGGAGAATGAGCAGTTCTTC.

This chain joins TRBV5-1 and TRBJ1-6, with 9 positions matching TRBD1. Germline loops: CDR1 SGHRS, CDR2 YFSETQ. After removal of 5 bases from V and 7 bases from J, the junction contained 16 bases not matched to a gene. The CDR3 totals 18 residues. The CDR3 DNA reads TGCGCCAGCAGTCCGGACCACCCACAGGGGGCTGGGAATTCACCCCTCCACTTT. As protein: CASSPDHPQGAGNSPLHF.

The genes are TRBV6-1 and TRBJ2-1, with no clear D. Trimming stripped 6 bases from V and 8 bases from J, with 11 bases between. Looked up from germline, CDR1 is MNHNS and CDR2 is SASEGT. The CDR3 has 12 amino acids. The CDR3 nucleotides read TGTGCCAGCAGACATCGGCCAGATGAGCAGTTCTTC. It translates to CASRHRPDEQFF.

The J gene is TRBJ1-2, the V gene TRBV7-2; D is undetermined. V lost 1 base and J 4 bases, leaving 13 bases between the germline ends. Germline assignment: CDR1 SGHTA and CDR2 FQGNSA. This CDR3 region has 15 residues. The CDR3 sequence: CASSLGRQQSYGYTF. The CDR3 DNA reads as TGTGCCAGCAGCTTAGGTCGGCAGCAAAGCTATGGCTACACCTTC.

This sequence joins TRBV6-2 or TRBV6-3 and TRBJ2-2, with D unclear. CDR3 length equals 12 residues. Germline CDR1 reads MNHEY; CDR2 reads SVGEGT. The V end was cut by 4 bases, the J end by 4 bases, with 4 bases between. CDR3 residues: CASSSATGELFF. The CDR3 bases are TGTGCCAGCAGTTCGGCCACCGGGGAGCTGTTTTTT.